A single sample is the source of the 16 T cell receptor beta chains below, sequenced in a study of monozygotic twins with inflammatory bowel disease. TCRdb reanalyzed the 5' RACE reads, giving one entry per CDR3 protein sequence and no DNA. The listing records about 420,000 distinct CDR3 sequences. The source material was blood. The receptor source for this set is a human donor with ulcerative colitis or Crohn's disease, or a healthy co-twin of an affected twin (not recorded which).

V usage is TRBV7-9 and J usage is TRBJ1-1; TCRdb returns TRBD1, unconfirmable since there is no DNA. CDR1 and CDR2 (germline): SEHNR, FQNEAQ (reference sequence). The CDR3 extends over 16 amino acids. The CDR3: CASSLARTGTNTEAFF.

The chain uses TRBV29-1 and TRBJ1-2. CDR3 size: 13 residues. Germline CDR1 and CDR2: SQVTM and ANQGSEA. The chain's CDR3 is CSVVSDLNYGYTF.

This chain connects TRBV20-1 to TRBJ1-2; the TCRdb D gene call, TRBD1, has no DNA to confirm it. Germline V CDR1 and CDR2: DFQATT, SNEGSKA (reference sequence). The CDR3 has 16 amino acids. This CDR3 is CSAPNRGRSGNYGYTF.

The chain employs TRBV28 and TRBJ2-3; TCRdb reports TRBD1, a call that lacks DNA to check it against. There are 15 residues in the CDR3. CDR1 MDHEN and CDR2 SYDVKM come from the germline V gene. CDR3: CASRPDRGPTDTQYF.

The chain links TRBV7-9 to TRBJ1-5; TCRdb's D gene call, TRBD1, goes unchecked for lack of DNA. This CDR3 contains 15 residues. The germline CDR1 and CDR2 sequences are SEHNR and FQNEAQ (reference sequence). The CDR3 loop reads CAGSRTGVGNQPQHF.

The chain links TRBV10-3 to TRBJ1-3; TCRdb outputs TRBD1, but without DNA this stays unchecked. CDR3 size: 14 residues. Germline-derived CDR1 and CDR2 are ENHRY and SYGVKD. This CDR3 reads CAITPGTGGNTIYF.

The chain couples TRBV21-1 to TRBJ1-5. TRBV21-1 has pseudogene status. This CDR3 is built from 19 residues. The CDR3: CASSKPGIEWDRTHQPQHF.

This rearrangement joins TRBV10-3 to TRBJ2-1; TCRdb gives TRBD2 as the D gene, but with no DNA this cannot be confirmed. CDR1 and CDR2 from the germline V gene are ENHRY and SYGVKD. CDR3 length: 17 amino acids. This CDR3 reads CAISEFGGEGRINEQFF.

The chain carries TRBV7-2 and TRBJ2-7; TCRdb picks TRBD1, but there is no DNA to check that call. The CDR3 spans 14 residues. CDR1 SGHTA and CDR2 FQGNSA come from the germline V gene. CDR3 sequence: CASSLVGRNYEQYF.

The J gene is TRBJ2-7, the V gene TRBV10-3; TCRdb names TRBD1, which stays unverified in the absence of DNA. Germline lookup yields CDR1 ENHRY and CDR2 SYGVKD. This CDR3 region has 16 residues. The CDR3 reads CAISEQPPSTGGEQYF.

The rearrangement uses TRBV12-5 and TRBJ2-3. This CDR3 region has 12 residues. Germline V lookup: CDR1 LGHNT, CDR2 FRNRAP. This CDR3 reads CASGPEGDTQYF.

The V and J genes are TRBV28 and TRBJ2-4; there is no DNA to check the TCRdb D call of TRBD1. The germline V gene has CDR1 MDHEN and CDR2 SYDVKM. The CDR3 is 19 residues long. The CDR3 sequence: CASSSYADRSNLAKNIQYF.

CDR3 sequence reads: CASSLAAGRGTDTQYF. The chain uses TRBV5-5 and TRBJ2-3; TCRdb's D call of TRBD2 is untestable without DNA. The CDR3 is 16 amino acids. Per germline, CDR1 SGHKS and CDR2 YYEKEE (reference sequence).

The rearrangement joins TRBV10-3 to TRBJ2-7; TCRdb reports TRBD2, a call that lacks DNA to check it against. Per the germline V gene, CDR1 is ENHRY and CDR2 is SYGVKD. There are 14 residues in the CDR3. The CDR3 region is CATSWGRVGDEQYF.

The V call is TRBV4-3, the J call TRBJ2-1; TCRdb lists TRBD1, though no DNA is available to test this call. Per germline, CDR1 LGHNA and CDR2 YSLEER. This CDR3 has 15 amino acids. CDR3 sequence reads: CASSPGTDSWGEQFF.

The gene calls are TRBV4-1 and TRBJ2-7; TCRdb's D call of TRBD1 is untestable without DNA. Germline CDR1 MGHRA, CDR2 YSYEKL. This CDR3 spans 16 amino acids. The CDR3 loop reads CASSQVTGTGSYEQYF.